Below, one TCR beta chain is given with its context. This specimen comes from a study of blood T cell repertoires in COVID-19. Study context: The origin of the acute and convalescent COVID-19 samples was the United States, Italy and Spain. T cells, B-cell-depleted T cells, or PBMCs provided the cDNA or gDNA that served as material.

Under the authors' procedure: The assay estimated nucleated cells by amplifying reference gene primers. Clones were read by immunoSEQ multiplex PCR, and TCRdb kept only the in-frame ones, dropping some. The D gene and trimming were derived from the DNA, and the V and J assignments and clone size from that table. The sample shows 150,000 or so clones, 85% to 90% of them seen only once. The receptor comes from a man aged 45-65 years with active or convalescent COVID-19. Sequenced: peripheral blood.

This CDR3 reads CATSRETGGGETQYF. The CDR3 nucleotides are TGTGCCACCAGCAGAGAGACAGGGGGCGGAGAGACCCAGTACTTC. This chain connects TRBV15 to TRBJ2-5; 10 positions match TRBD1. CDR1 is LNHNV and CDR2 is YYDKDF in the germline V gene (reference sequence). The CDR3 is 15 amino acids. Losses at the gene ends were 0 bases for V and 4 bases for J; bases not matched to a gene: 2.